These 13 T cell receptor beta chains were sequenced from one sample in a study of T cells in Graves' hyperthyroidism and ophthalmopathy. The TCR beta CDR3 regions underwent amplification using RNA transcripts as the source. The TCR CDR3 was amplified in a first-round RT-PCR using the HTBI primer set. In TCRdb, the multiplex PCR reads were re-called with MiXCR into one record per CDR3 protein. The table has approximately 410,000 distinct CDR3 sequences, about 15% seen once. The sample comprised blood. The receptors come from a young man with Graves' ophthalmopathy.

The sample holds many counts of this clonotype. J is TRBJ1-2 and V is TRBV7-9; D not certain. The germline gives CDR1 SEHNR, CDR2 FQNEAQ (reference sequence). The ends were cut back, 1 base at V and 6 bases at J, with 9 bases in the middle. The CDR3 spans 13 residues. CDR3 loop: CASSLEGTDGYTF. The CDR3 DNA reads as TGTGCCAGCAGCTTAGAGGGTACCGATGGCTACACCTTC. Full variable domain (remainder filled in from reference TRBV7-9 and TRBJ1-2): DTGVSQNPRHKITKRGQNVTFRCDPISEHNRLYWYRQTLGQGPEFLTYFQNEAQLEKSRLLSDRFSAERPKGSFSTLEIQRTEQGDSAMYLCASSLEGTDGYTFGSGTRLTVV.

This clonotype appeared many times. This chain uses TRBV3-1 with TRBJ2-7; D call uncertain. V lost 1 base, J lost 5 bases, and 12 bases lay in between. From germline, CDR1 is LGHDT and CDR2 YNNKEL (reference sequence). The CDR3 loop spans 14 amino acids. This CDR3 reads CASSQALDRNEQYF. In DNA form, the CDR3 reads TGTGCCAGCAGCCAAGCCCTCGATAGGAACGAGCAGTACTTC.

This clonotype was seen a handful of times. This chain connects TRBV4-2 to TRBJ2-5; 8 nucleotides align to TRBD2. From germline, CDR1 is LGHNA and CDR2 YNFKEQ. V lost 1 base, J lost 4 bases, and 8 bases stayed unmatched. The CDR3 consists of 16 residues. Written as DNA, the CDR3 is TGTGCCAGCAGCCAAGTCCAAGCGGGGGTAGGAGAGACCCAGTACTTC. Its protein product is CASSQVQAGVGETQYF.

The sample holds many counts of this clonotype. The rearrangement uses TRBV18 and TRBJ1-4; 8 bases are a match to TRBD1. The CDR3 contains 15 residues. The germline gives CDR1 KGHSH, CDR2 LQKENI. Trimming at V came to 3 bases and at J to 5 bases, leaving 5 bases not matched to a gene. The CDR3 here is CASSPQGAQNEKLFF. The CDR3 DNA sequence: TGTGCCAGCTCACCTCAGGGGGCGCAGAATGAAAAACTGTTTTTT. The variable domain in full, completed from reference TRBV18 and TRBJ1-4, reads NAGVMQNPRHLVRRRGQEARLRCSPMKGHSHVYWYRQLPEEGLKFMVYLQKENIIDESGMPKERFSAEFPKEGPSILRIQQVVRGDSAAYFCASSPQGAQNEKLFFGSGTQLSVL.

The sample holds many counts of this clonotype. The genes are TRBV18 and TRBJ1-4, with a weak D call TRBD1 (5 bases). Germline V gene sequence: CDR1 KGHSH, CDR2 LQKENI. CDR3 size: 15 residues. V shed 6 bases and J shed 5 bases, with 16 bases lying between them. CDR3: CASSPRQLKNEKLFF. The CDR3 region has the DNA TGTGCCAGCTCCCCCCGACAGCTAAAGAATGAAAAACTGTTTTTT. The full variable domain, rest sourced from reference TRBV18 and TRBJ1-4, is NAGVMQNPRHLVRRRGQEARLRCSPMKGHSHVYWYRQLPEEGLKFMVYLQKENIIDESGMPKERFSAEFPKEGPSILRIQQVVRGDSAAYFCASSPRQLKNEKLFFGSGTQLSVL.

The V gene is TRBV6-1, the J gene TRBJ1-1; tentatively, D is TRBD1 (6 bases). The germline V gene encodes CDR1 MNHNS and CDR2 SASEGT. Trimming stripped 5 bases from V and 4 bases from J, with 11 bases between. This CDR3 has 13 amino acids. CDR3 sequence: CASSHMDSTEAFF. CDR3 sequence (DNA): TGTGCCAGCAGTCACATGGACAGCACTGAAGCTTTCTTT.

CDR3 DNA: TGTGCCAGCTCACCACAGGGACTAGCGGATGGGAGCTCCTACGAGCAGTACTTC. This translates into CASSPQGLADGSSYEQYF. The chain is built from TRBV18 and TRBJ2-7; the match to TRBD2 covers 11 bases. Looked up from germline, CDR1 is KGHSH and CDR2 is LQKENI. V lost 1 base, J lost 0 bases, and 8 bases stayed unmatched. The CDR3 contains 18 residues.

This clonotype was recorded many times. The chain carries TRBV29-1 and TRBJ1-5; D gene uncertain. The germline V gene has CDR1 SQVTM and CDR2 ANQGSEA. Trimming left V 4 bases short and J 4 bases short, with 5 bases between. This CDR3 is 11 amino acids long. CDR3 sequence: CSVVGNQPQHF. As DNA, the CDR3 is TGCAGCGTTGTGGGAAATCAGCCCCAGCATTTT.

The chain joins TRBV11-2 to TRBJ2-2, with TRBD2 identical over 7 bases. This CDR3 has 15 amino acids. CDR1 SGHAT and CDR2 FQNNGV come from the germline V gene. V gave up 5 bases and J gave up 7 bases; unmatched junction bases: 10. In DNA form, the CDR3 reads TGTGCCAGCAGCACCGGGGACTACGGGAACGGGGAGCTGTTTTTT. It encodes CASSTGDYGNGELFF. The whole variable domain, remainder taken from reference TRBV11-2 and TRBJ2-2, is EAGVAQSPRYKIIEKRQSVAFWCNPISGHATLYWYQQILGQGPKLLIQFQNNGVVDDSQLPKDRFSAERLKGVDSTLKIQPAKLEDSAVYLCASSTGDYGNGELFFGEGSRLTVL.

As for this clonotype: This sequence may be a read error, since a much larger clone differs from it by one base. V and J are TRBV11-3 and TRBJ2-1; 7 positions match TRBD2. The J call may be mistaken, given a closer DNA end match to TRBJ2-7. CDR1 SGHNT and CDR2 YENEEA come from the germline V gene. The CDR3 consists of 15 residues. CDR3 DNA sequence: TGTGCCAGCAGCCGAAACAGCGGGACGGGTAATGAGCAGTACTTC. Translating it yields CASSRNSGTGNEQYF.

This clonotype was counted many times. The genes are TRBV6-1 and TRBJ2-7; TRBD1 might be the D (6 bases). V gave up 6 bases and J gave up 2 bases, with 23 bases separating them. The CDR3 runs to 17 residues. Germline values: CDR1 MNHNS, CDR2 SASEGT. The CDR3 region is CASSQDSVRVITYEQYF. In nucleotides, the CDR3 is TGTGCCAGCAGCCAGGACAGTGTCCGGGTTATTACCTACGAGCAGTACTTC.

Ten or more counts support this clonotype. The chain carries TRBV29-1 and TRBJ2-3; TRBD2 is a possible D gene (6 bases). V gave up 1 base and J gave up 4 bases, with 9 bases separating them. The CDR3 consists of 13 residues. From germline, CDR1 is SQVTM and CDR2 ANQGSEA. CDR3 sequence reads: CSVEGREADTQYF. CDR3 DNA: TGCAGCGTTGAAGGCAGGGAGGCAGATACGCAGTATTTT.

This clonotype was seen a handful of times. This chain joins TRBV19 and TRBJ2-7; TRBD1 might be the D (7 bases). With 6 bases removed from V and 5 bases from J, the gap between germline ends came to 23 bases. CDR1 is LNHDA and CDR2 is SQIVND in the germline V gene (reference sequence). There are 16 residues in the CDR3. Here the CDR3 reads CASRGGLDRDSDEQYF. The CDR3 region has the DNA TGTGCCAGTAGGGGGGGTCTCGACAGGGACTCTGACGAGCAGTACTTC.